This is a list of T cell receptor beta chains from one sample in a study of T cell responses to AZD1222 COVID-19 vaccine. Using immunoSEQ multiplex PCR, the repertoire was profiled, and TCRdb retains in-frame clones only, with some absent. The sample lists 86,000 or so clones, 90% occurring once. Sequenced here: peripheral blood, sampled on day 0 of AZD1222 vaccination. The receptor set was obtained from an adult in good health. The CDR3 runs from the conserved cysteine through the conserved F or W. A D gene is named only where the DNA matches it firmly. Expanded clones are given a class, and other clones once, few, many or no size at all.

j_gene | d_gene | v_gene | abundance | CDR3nt | CDR3aa
TRBJ2-7 | TRBD1 | TRBV7-3 | . | TGTGCCAGCAGCCACACGGGACAGGACTCCTACGAGCAGTACTTC | CASSHTGQDSYEQYF
TRBJ2-5 | . | TRBV11-2 | . | TGTGCCAGCAGCTTAGCCCCTTCAGAGACCCAGTACTTC | CASSLAPSETQYF
TRBJ1-1 | TRBD1 | TRBV5-1 | . | TGCGCCAGCAGCCCGCAGGGGGGGAATATGAACACTGAAGCTTTCTTT | CASSPQGGNMNTEAFF
TRBJ1-1 | . | TRBV7-9 | . | TGTGCCAGCAGCTTAGGGTCAGGGGCTGAAGCTTTCTTT | CASSLGSGAEAFF
TRBJ1-5 | . | TRBV10-3 | . | TGTGCCATCAGTGAGTCGAATCAGCCCCAGCATTTT | CAISESNQPQHF
TRBJ1-1 | . | TRBV12-3/TRBV12-4 | . | TGTGCCAGCACCGGGGCCATGGGGACTGAAGCTTTCTTT | CASTGAMGTEAFF
TRBJ1-1 | . | TRBV19 | . | TGTGCCAGTAGTCCATCAGGTAGGACTGAAGCTTTCTTT | CASSPSGRTEAFF
TRBJ1-1 | . | TRBV2 | . | TGTGCCAGCAACCAGGCAAATGAAGCTTTCTTT | CASNQANEAFF
TRBJ1-3 | . | TRBV5-6 | . | TGTGCCAGCAGCAGCAGGGTATACTCTGGAAACACCATATATTTT | CASSSRVYSGNTIYF
TRBJ2-6 | . | TRBV7-2 | . | TGTGCCAGCAGCTTCCGCTGGGCCAACGTCCTGACTTTC | CASSFRWANVLTF
TRBJ2-5 | TRBD2 | TRBV9 | . | TGTGCCAGCAGCGGGGGACTAGCAGGAGAGACCCAGTACTTC | CASSGGLAGETQYF
TRBJ2-5 | . | TRBV11-2 | . | TGTGCCAGCAGCTTCAGGGTCGAGACCCAGTACTTC | CASSFRVETQYF
TRBJ2-7 | TRBD2 | TRBV19 | . | TGTGCCAGTAGTATCCCCGGGACTAGCGGGAGTCAATCCTCCGAGCAGTACTTC | CASSIPGTSGSQSSEQYF
TRBJ1-3 | TRBD1 | TRBV2 | . | TGTGCCAGCAACCCCGGACAGGGGCCTCTGGAAACGGGCTTCACCATATATTTT | CASNPGQGPLETGFTIYF
TRBJ2-7 | . | TRBV10-1 | . | TGCGCCAGCTCCGAGGCCCGACTTGGCGAGCAGTACTTC | CASSEARLGEQYF
TRBJ1-2 | . | TRBV27 | . | TGTGCCAGCAGTTTATTAGGGGGAAGTGGGGATGGCTACACCTTC | CASSLLGGSGDGYTF
TRBJ1-2 | . | TRBV7-9 | . | TGTGCCAGCAGCTTACGGGGGTTGGGCTATGGCTACACCTTC | CASSLRGLGYGYTF
TRBJ1-2 | . | TRBV28 | . | TGTGCCAGCAGACAGGGTACGGACTATGGCTACACCTTC | CASRQGTDYGYTF
TRBJ1-1 | TRBD1 | TRBV3-1/TRBV3-2 | . | TGTGCCATACGCCCGGGACAGGGTTTTGAAGCTTTCTTT | CAIRPGQGFEAFF
TRBJ1-5 | . | TRBV6-1 | few | TGTGCCAGCAGTGAATATCCCTCATCGGGGCGTCAGCCCCAGCATTTT | CASSEYPSSGRQPQHF
TRBJ2-1 | TRBD2 | TRBV30 | . | TGTGCCTGGACAAGGGGACTAGCGATCAATGAGCAGTTCTTC | CAWTRGLAINEQFF
TRBJ2-3 | . | TRBV3-1/TRBV3-2 | few | TGTGCCAGCAGCCCCGGCCACAATACGCAGTATTTT | CASSPGHNTQYF
TRBJ1-2 | . | TRBV28 | . | TGTGCCAGCACCGGGGGGCGCGGCTACACCTTC | CASTGGRGYTF
TRBJ1-2 | . | TRBV14 | . | TGTGCCAGCAGCCAGGACCGTTACTATGGCTACACCTTC | CASSQDRYYGYTF
TRBJ2-7 | TRBD2 | TRBV19 | . | TGTGCCAGTAGTCAACCAGCGGGGAGCTCCTACGAGCAGTACTTC | CASSQPAGSSYEQYF
TRBJ2-2 | . | TRBV19 | . | TGTGCCAGTAGTAAACACAAATCTTCGGGGATCGGGGAGCTGTTTTTT | CASSKHKSSGIGELFF
TRBJ1-1 | . | TRBV12-3/TRBV12-4 | . | TGTGCCAGCAGCCCCGGGTCCGTCCTTGGGGCTTTCTTT | CASSPGSVLGAFF
TRBJ1-3 | TRBD1 | TRBV9 | . | TGTGCCAGCAGCTCGCGACAGGGTCCGGACACCATATATTTT | CASSSRQGPDTIYF
TRBJ2-7 | TRBD1 | TRBV18 | . | TGTGCCAGCTCACCGCCCGGGACAGGGTCCTCCGAGCAGTACTTC | CASSPPGTGSSEQYF
TRBJ2-2 | TRBD1 | TRBV7-7 | . | TGTGCTAGCACCGCGACAGGGCCCAACACCGGGGAGCTGTTTTTT | CASTATGPNTGELFF
TRBJ2-1 | TRBD2 | TRBV28 | . | TGTGCCAGTGAACTAGCGGGTTCCTACAATGAGCAGTTCTTC | CASELAGSYNEQFF
TRBJ1-6 | TRBD1 | TRBV3-1/TRBV3-2 | . | TGTGCCAGCAGCCGTCGACAGGGGCCTAATTCACCCCTCCACTTT | CASSRRQGPNSPLHF
TRBJ1-3 | . | TRBV7-9 | once | TGTGCCAGCAGCTTATACGTGGACTCTGGAAACACCATATATTTT | CASSLYVDSGNTIYF
TRBJ1-4 | . | TRBV3-1/TRBV3-2 | . | TGTGCCAGCAGCCAAGACAACAGATACGCAACTAATGAAAAACTGTTTTTT | CASSQDNRYATNEKLFF
TRBJ2-7 | . | TRBV28 | . | TGTGCCAGCAGTCCCCAGGGGAGCAGCTTGTGGCCTTACGAGCAGTACTTC | CASSPQGSSLWPYEQYF
TRBJ2-1 | TRBD2 | TRBV25-1 | . | TGTGCCAGCACCGCCAGAACCGGGACTAGCGGGAACCACAATGAGCAGTTCTTC | CASTARTGTSGNHNEQFF
TRBJ1-2 | . | TRBV27 | . | TGTGCCAGCAGCTCGAGCCCAAGGGATTATGGCTACACCTTC | CASSSSPRDYGYTF
TRBJ1-2 | TRBD1 | TRBV2 | few | TGTGCCAGCAGGGGGACAGGGGGTACCTATGGCTACACCTTC | CASRGTGGTYGYTF
TRBJ1-3 | . | TRBV5-1 | . | TGCGCCAGCAGCTTGGAGCCGGTCTCGAACACCATATATTTT | CASSLEPVSNTIYF
TRBJ2-1 | TRBD2 | TRBV9 | . | TGTGCCAGCAGCGTCGGACTAGACAATGAGCAGTTCTTC | CASSVGLDNEQFF
TRBJ1-2 | . | TRBV4-1 | . | TGCGCCAGCAGCCGCTTAGTGGACTATGGCTACACCTTC | CASSRLVDYGYTF
TRBJ2-2 | TRBD2 | TRBV10-3 | . | TGTGCCATCAGTGAACTAGCGGGGTCGAACACCGGGGAGCTGTTTTTT | CAISELAGSNTGELFF
TRBJ2-4 | . | TRBV6-5 | . | TGTGCCAGCAGACTGGACAGTTCAAACATTCAGTACTTC | CASRLDSSNIQYF
TRBJ1-2 | . | TRBV28 | . | TGTGCCAGCAGGTCAGCTAACTATGGCTACACCTTC | CASRSANYGYTF
TRBJ1-6 | . | TRBV3-1/TRBV3-2 | . | TGTGCCAGCAGCCAAGATCTGCGTTATTCTGCCACCCACTTT | CASSQDLRYSATHF
TRBJ2-7 | . | TRBV3-1/TRBV3-2 | . | TGTGCCAGCAGCCAACCACTGGTCGGGTTTCAGTACTTC | CASSQPLVGFQYF
TRBJ2-1 | TRBD2 | TRBV24-1 | . | TGTGCCACCAGGGGGGGAGGGACGGGAAACAATGAGCAGTTCTTC | CATRGGGTGNNEQFF
TRBJ2-1 | . | TRBV4-1 | . | TGCGCCAGCAGCCAACTTTTTCGTGCGACCCCCTACAATGAGCAGTTCTTC | CASSQLFRATPYNEQFF
TRBJ1-5 | TRBD1 | TRBV28 | . | TGTGCCAGCACCAAGGACAGGGAAATCAATCAGCCCCAGCATTTT | CASTKDREINQPQHF
TRBJ1-5 | . | TRBV4-1 | . | TGCGCCAGCAGCCAAGCACCCGCGGGGAGCAATCAGCCCCAGCATTTT | CASSQAPAGSNQPQHF
TRBJ1-5 | . | TRBV6-5 | few | TGTGCCAGCACGGGTAATAGCAATCAGCCCCAGCATTTT | CASTGNSNQPQHF